Listed here are 27 T cell receptor beta chains from one sample, sequenced in a study of long-term antiretroviral therapy in people with HIV. A v3.0 immunoSEQ assay was performed at survey level. The protocol was immunoSEQ multiplex PCR, while the TCRdb copy is restricted to in-frame clones and leaves out a portion. The data hold some 30,000 clones, with nearly 90% observed a single time. The source material was unsorted PBMCs, sampled 1.1 years after starting antiretroviral therapy. These receptors were collected from a man aged 18 to 29 with HIV.

This sequence joins TRBV30 and TRBJ2-7; maybe TRBD1 (6 bases). V lost 2 bases, J lost 9 bases, and 26 bases lay in between. Per germline, CDR1 GTSNPN and CDR2 SVGIG (reference sequence). The CDR3 is 16 residues long. In DNA form, the CDR3 reads TGTGCCTGGAGTCCTCTCGGACAGCCCGAAACCCAGTGGCAGTACTTC. Translated: CAWSPLGQPETQWQYF.

The J gene is TRBJ2-2, the V gene TRBV7-3, with no clear D. The V gene's germline CDR1 is SGHTA and CDR2 FQGTGA. The CDR3 totals 13 residues. The V end was cut by 3 bases, the J end by 3 bases, with 5 bases between. The CDR3 bases are TGTGCCAGCAGCTTCGACTACACCGGGGAGCTGTTTTTT. Translated, it gives CASSFDYTGELFF.

Only one count was recorded for this clone. The chain carries TRBV25-1 and TRBJ2-3; D gene ambiguous. Germline CDR1 MGHDK, CDR2 SYGVNS. The CDR3 is made up of 13 amino acids. Trimming shortened V by 2 bases and J by 3 bases, and 6 bases separated the two germline ends. CDR3 sequence: CASSEGSTDTQYF. The DNA of the CDR3 is TGTGCCAGCAGTGAAGGTAGTACAGATACGCAGTATTTT.

The genes are TRBV10-1 and TRBJ2-1; D is undetermined. V shed 4 bases and J shed 5 bases, with 9 bases lying between them. CDR1 and CDR2 from the germline V gene are WNHNN and SYGVQD (reference sequence). This CDR3 comprises 13 residues. The CDR3 nucleotides read TGCGCCAGCAGTGGAAGGCTCGACAATGAGCAGTTCTTC. Protein product: CASSGRLDNEQFF.

The CDR3 is CASSPRSGTEAFF. CDR3 nucleotide sequence: TGTGCCAGCAGCCCAAGGTCGGGAACTGAAGCTTTCTTT. This chain joins TRBV28 and TRBJ1-1; the D is unclear. The CDR3 runs 13 residues. The germline gives CDR1 MDHEN, CDR2 SYDVKM. V shed 6 bases and J shed 5 bases, with 13 bases lying between them.

This clone appeared a few times. The chain is built from TRBV19 and TRBJ1-5; D ambiguous. Germline V CDR1 and CDR2: LNHDA, SQIVND (reference sequence). With 5 bases removed from V and 5 bases from J, the gap between germline ends came to 7 bases. The CDR3 covers 12 residues. CDR3 protein: CASSLVDQPQHF. CDR3 coding DNA: TGTGCCAGTAGTTTGGTCGATCAGCCCCAGCATTTT.

V is TRBV7-2 and J is TRBJ1-2; D ambiguous. Germline-derived CDR1 and CDR2 are SGHTA and FQGNSA. Trimming removed 1 base from V and 10 bases from J, with 10 bases in between. CDR3 length: 12 residues. CDR3 in DNA: TGTGCCAGCAGCTTAGAGAGGGCCCACTACACCTTC. The encoded protein is CASSLERAHYTF.

The chain uses TRBV4-1 and TRBJ2-7, with 7 positions matching TRBD1. Unmatched junction bases numbered 3, after V lost 4 bases and J lost 3 bases. The CDR3 loop spans 13 amino acids. In germline, CDR1 is MGHRA, CDR2 YSYEKL. The CDR3 protein is CASSPRGYYEQYF. In nucleotides, the CDR3 is TGCGCCAGCAGCCCCAGGGGGTACTACGAGCAGTACTTC.

The V gene is TRBV9, the J gene TRBJ2-3; possibly TRBD2 for D (6 bases). V lost 6 bases to trimming and J lost 2 bases, with 13 bases between them. The CDR3 loop spans 14 amino acids. CDR1 and CDR2 (germline): SGDLS, YYNGEE. The CDR3 sequence is CASNPSDYTDTQYF. The DNA of the CDR3 is TGTGCCAGCAACCCTAGCGACTACACAGATACGCAGTATTTT.

V is TRBV7-9 and J is TRBJ1-2; 10 bases are shared with TRBD1. Trimming at V came to 3 bases and at J to 8 bases, leaving 9 bases not matched to a gene. Germline V gene data show CDR1 as SEHNR and CDR2 as FQNEAQ (reference sequence). The length of the CDR3 is 15 residues. Written as DNA, the CDR3 is TGTGCCAGCAGCTTGGATGGGACAGGGGCCTCGGGCTACACCTTC. Protein: CASSLDGTGASGYTF.

V gene TRBV27 combines with J gene TRBJ1-1; D gene uncertain. The V and J ends lost 3 bases and 0 bases respectively, with 11 bases between them. The V gene's germline CDR1 is MNHEY and CDR2 SMNVEV (reference sequence). The CDR3 is 15 residues long. The CDR3 loop is CASSFSTLLNTEAFF. For the CDR3, the DNA is TGTGCCAGCAGTTTCTCGACCCTTTTGAACACTGAAGCTTTCTTT.

The chain employs TRBV7-9 and TRBJ2-7; possible D gene TRBD1, 6 bases. The CDR3 has 15 amino acids. CDR1 is SEHNR and CDR2 is FQNEAQ in the germline V gene (reference sequence). Trimming took off 2 bases at V and 2 bases at J, with 13 bases between the two ends. Written as DNA, the CDR3 is TGTGCCAGCAGCTTATCCGAGACAGGACCCTACGAGCAGTACTTC. Encoded protein: CASSLSETGPYEQYF. The whole variable domain, filled in from reference TRBV7-9 and TRBJ2-7, reads DTGVSQNPRHKITKRGQNVTFRCDPISEHNRLYWYRQTLGQGPEFLTYFQNEAQLEKSRLLSDRFSAERPKGSFSTLEIQRTEQGDSAMYLCASSLSETGPYEQYFGPGTRLTVT.

This chain connects TRBV19 to TRBJ2-1; D is possibly TRBD2 (5 bases). The CDR3 has 15 residues. V lost 0 bases to trimming and J lost 4 bases, with 10 bases between them. Germline V gene sequence: CDR1 LNHDA, CDR2 SQIVND (reference sequence). CDR3 in DNA: TGTGCCAGTAGTATAGATGGTAGCGCTTACAATGAGCAGTTCTTC. This codes for CASSIDGSAYNEQFF.

This clone has more than one count but fewer than ten. The chain uses TRBV7-9 and TRBJ1-1; D is unresolved. Germline V gives CDR1 SEHNR, CDR2 FQNEAQ (reference sequence). Trimming shortened V by 3 bases and J by 1 base, and 0 bases separated the two germline ends. The CDR3 is 11 amino acids. The CDR3 is CASSLNTEAFF. CDR3 coding DNA: TGTGCCAGCAGCTTGAACACTGAAGCTTTCTTT.

V and J are TRBV5-8 and TRBJ1-1, with D hard to call. Per the germline V gene, CDR1 is SGHTS and CDR2 is YDEGEE. With 3 bases removed from V and 1 base from J, the gap between germline ends came to 7 bases. CDR3 length equals 13 residues. The CDR3 here is CASSSQQNTEAFF. The CDR3 DNA is TGTGCCAGCAGCTCCCAACAGAACACTGAAGCTTTCTTT.

The chain links TRBV7-2 to TRBJ2-7; 11 bases fit TRBD2. There are 14 residues in the CDR3. Losses at the gene ends were 2 bases for V and 5 bases for J; bases not matched to a gene: 2. CDR1 is SGHTA and CDR2 is FQGNSA in the germline V gene. The CDR3, as DNA: TGTGCCAGCAGCTTAACTAGCGGGAGCGACGAGCAGTACTTC. As protein: CASSLTSGSDEQYF.

This sequence joins TRBV5-1 and TRBJ1-2; 10 bases are a match to TRBD1. V shed 3 bases, J shed 6 bases, and the junction held 2 bases outside the gene matches. This CDR3 comprises 13 residues. Germline CDR1 and CDR2: SGHRS and YFSETQ. Here the CDR3 DNA reads TGCGCCAGCAGCTCGACAGGGGGCGATGGCTACACCTTC. It yields the protein CASSSTGGDGYTF.

The chain couples TRBV30 to TRBJ1-5; 8 bases fit TRBD1. This CDR3 spans 13 amino acids. V trimming: 1 base; J trimming: 6 bases; junction bases outside the gene matches: 2. Germline V gives CDR1 GTSNPN, CDR2 SVGIG (reference sequence). The CDR3 DNA follows: TGTGCCTGGAGTGCAGGGGGCAGTCAGCCCCAGCATTTT. This sequence encodes CAWSAGGSQPQHF.

The CDR3 region is CAWSGPYSGANVLTF. In DNA, the CDR3 is TGTGCCTGGAGCGGACCCTACTCTGGGGCCAACGTCCTGACTTTC. This rearrangement joins TRBV30 to TRBJ2-6, with unresolved D. CDR1 is GTSNPN and CDR2 is SVGIG in the germline V gene (reference sequence). The ends were cut back, 3 bases at V and 0 bases at J, with 9 bases in the middle. There are 15 residues in the CDR3.

The chain joins TRBV7-9 to TRBJ2-2, with D maybe TRBD2 (5 bases). The V gene lost 10 bases and the J gene lost 3 bases, with 12 bases spanning the gap. The CDR3 totals 13 residues. Germline values: CDR1 SEHNR, CDR2 FQNEAQ (reference sequence). This CDR3 reads CATTSWDTGELFF. DNA of the CDR3: TGTGCCACCACTAGTTGGGACACCGGGGAGCTGTTTTTT.

The chain recombines TRBV2 with TRBJ1-6, with a possible D match to TRBD1 (6 bases). The CDR3 runs to 20 residues. The V gene lost 7 bases and the J gene lost 5 bases, with 30 bases spanning the gap. Germline CDR1 SNHLY, CDR2 FYNNEI. The DNA for the CDR3 is TGTGCCAGCACTCTCCGGGGGCCCCACTCCCTCGGTGATCATAATTCACCCCTCCACTTT. Its translation: CASTLRGPHSLGDHNSPLHF.

The chain recombines TRBV2 with TRBJ1-5, with D maybe TRBD1 (5 bases). Germline CDR1 SNHLY, CDR2 FYNNEI. The CDR3 has 14 residues. Trimming removed 8 bases from V and 1 base from J, with 12 bases in between. For the CDR3, the DNA is TGTGCCAGCGTGAGAGGGGAGAGCAATCAGCCCCAGCATTTT. This gives the protein CASVRGESNQPQHF.

The genes are TRBV27 and TRBJ2-7; 7 nucleotides align to TRBD1. CDR1 and CDR2 (germline): MNHEY, SMNVEV (reference sequence). The length of the CDR3 is 14 residues. The V gene end was trimmed by 7 bases and the J gene end by 2 bases; junction bases not matched to a gene: 8. The CDR3 coding sequence is TGTGCCAGCAACTGGGAGACAGGGCCCTACGAGCAGTACTTC. Protein product: CASNWETGPYEQYF.

The CDR3 DNA reads as TGTGCCAGCAGCCTGGACCCCTATGGCTACACCTTC. Encoded protein: CASSLDPYGYTF. The rearrangement links TRBV13 to TRBJ1-2; D is uncertain. This CDR3 contains 12 residues. Germline lookup yields CDR1 PRHDT and CDR2 FYEKMQ (reference sequence). Trimming pared 5 bases from V and 4 bases from J, leaving 8 bases between.

The CDR3: CASSSIGTGFTEAFF. The CDR3 bases are TGTGCCAGCAGTTCAATCGGGACAGGGTTCACTGAAGCTTTCTTT. V and J are TRBV28 and TRBJ1-1, with 9 bases aligning to TRBD1. J gave up 4 bases and V 4 bases, and 7 bases lay outside the gene matches. The CDR3 has 15 residues. In germline, CDR1 is MDHEN, CDR2 SYDVKM.

This chain joins TRBV10-3 and TRBJ2-5, with TRBD2 as a possible D gene (6 bases). The DNA end lines up better with TRBJ2-7; the J call may be wrong. This CDR3 has 12 amino acids. Germline V gene lookup returns CDR1 ENHRY and CDR2 SYGVKD. CDR3 bases: TGTGCCACGGGACTGATTACCTACGAGCAGTACTTC. Residues: CATGLITYEQYF.

The rearrangement uses TRBV5-6 and TRBJ2-1; TRBD2 matches 7 bases. V gave up 2 bases and J gave up 12 bases; unmatched junction bases: 11. Germline-derived CDR1 and CDR2 are SGHDT and YYEEEE. The CDR3 runs 14 residues. This CDR3 reads CASSLTGTNSRQFF. CDR3 nucleotides: TGTGCCAGCAGCTTAACCGGGACTAATAGCCGGCAGTTCTTC.